This T cell receptor beta chain comes out of a study of blood T cell repertoires in COVID-19. Study details: Donors in the United States, Italy and Spain gave samples during acute or convalescent COVID-19.

Data came from immunoSEQ multiplex PCR; TCRdb stores just in-frame clones and leaves some out. Of around 190,000 clones in the sample, 86% were seen once. The source material was PBMCs or T cells enriched from blood (not recorded which). The origin of this receptor is a middle-aged man with acute COVID-19.

The CDR3 protein is CASKVTGGRYEQYF. The CDR3 bases are TGTGCCAGCAAGGTAACAGGGGGGAGGTACGAGCAGTACTTC. The chain is built from TRBV27 and TRBJ2-7; TRBD1 matches 8 bases. CDR3 length: 14 residues. Trimming at V came to 7 bases and at J to 4 bases, leaving 9 bases not matched to a gene. Germline V CDR1 and CDR2: MNHEY, SMNVEV (reference sequence).